A selection of T cell receptor beta chains follows, all from one sample in a study of cytomegalovirus exposure and HLA in healthy donors. Generated by immunoSEQ multiplex PCR, the TCRdb table keeps only in-frame clones and is missing some. Here the sample spans 200,000 to 250,000 clones, approximately 85% being singletons. What was sequenced was PBMCs. Every receptor here comes from a middle-aged woman in good health and CMV-seronegative. CDR3s include the opening cysteine and the closing phenylalanine or tryptophan.

CDR3 protein,J gene,V gene
CAWSPQGGIEAFF,TRBJ1-1,TRBV30
CASIRTGRDNEQFF,TRBJ2-1,TRBV6-5
CAWSVQANTEAFF,TRBJ1-1,TRBV30
CASSVQSEKLFF,TRBJ1-4,TRBV28
CSVLAGRETQYF,TRBJ2-5,TRBV29-1
CASSQTGTRDTGELFF,TRBJ2-2,TRBV27
CASRLSRDRGGEQYF,NA,TRBV27
CASSYRGGRGNEQFF,TRBJ2-1,TRBV6-6
CASRGTGQGVEGYTF,TRBJ1-2,TRBV6-6
CASSTTGEAFF,TRBJ1-1,TRBV6-5
CASSLAEYSYNEQFF,TRBJ2-1,TRBV7-9
CASSEEWGGSNQPQHF,TRBJ1-5,TRBV2
CASSQVMGGGGNEQFF,TRBJ2-1,TRBV4-1
CASSLVGTGAEQYF,NA,TRBV7-2
CASERQGGGDGYTF,TRBJ1-2,TRBV2
CASSLVGGGQSSYEQYF,TRBJ2-7,TRBV5-1
CASSTDRGVSRGYTF,TRBJ1-2,TRBV5-4
CASSWQSPGTNTEAFF,TRBJ1-1,TRBV5-1
CASSLAPGWPYEQYF,TRBJ2-7,TRBV7-3
CASSPTSGEYEQYF,TRBJ2-7,TRBV6-5
CASSLGQGYSYEQYF,TRBJ2-7,TRBV7-9
CASSTGTGNEKLFF,TRBJ1-4,TRBV18
CASSYGFRGYTQYF,TRBJ2-3,TRBV6-5
CASSISGFQPQHF,TRBJ1-5,TRBV19
CASSLFRTSGYEQYF,TRBJ2-7,TRBV11-2
CASRPGSAVYGYTF,TRBJ1-2,TRBV27
CATSRGYEQYF,TRBJ2-7,TRBV6-5
CASSSRQGAGTGELFF,TRBJ2-2,TRBV6-5
CAISPQTAVEQFF,TRBJ2-1,TRBV10-3
CASRPSRGWANYGYTF,TRBJ1-2,TRBV19
CASSLLAGVGTDTQYF,TRBJ2-3,TRBV5-1
CASSSLHIGLAGWSKAGELFF,TRBJ2-2,TRBV27
CASSVRQSSYEQYF,TRBJ2-7,TRBV2
CASSGQVEDRDF,TRBJ1-1,TRBV2
CASSVKQSGDQPQHF,TRBJ1-5,TRBV4-1
CASSLGFDRRTDTQYF,TRBJ2-3,TRBV7-7
CASSSQVFAEAFF,TRBJ1-1,TRBV21-1
CASSPDSGYNEQFF,TRBJ2-1,TRBV11-3
CASIRGDLETTEAFF,TRBJ1-1,TRBV28
CASSMTGGEAFF,TRBJ1-1,TRBV19
CASSTRLAGVGPYEQYF,TRBJ2-7,TRBV28
CASSPGTGGTYEQYF,TRBJ2-7,TRBV18
CASSESFDTQYF,TRBJ2-3,TRBV19
CASLTSGSDGETQYF,TRBJ2-5,TRBV5-1
CASSGGDLGEKLFF,TRBJ1-4,TRBV9
CASSPLPGYTF,TRBJ1-2,TRBV7-9
CAWSLDSRGYEQYF,TRBJ2-7,TRBV30
CAISDPGLAGGNEQYF,TRBJ2-7,TRBV10-3
CASSPFSGQTYNSPLHF,TRBJ1-6,TRBV18
CASSMRGSNSNQPQHF,TRBJ1-5,TRBV19
CASNAINSGNTIYF,TRBJ1-3,TRBV6-6
CASSLLASGEQYF,TRBJ2-7,TRBV5-4
CASSVGPAGAVGELFF,TRBJ2-2,TRBV9